The present entry profiles one T cell receptor (beta chain) with its context. Its specificity is unknown. 5'RACE template switching added a universal primer site and UMIs to TCR cDNA. TCRdb reprocessed the 5' RACE reads via MiXCR and lists one record per CDR3 protein. The sample shows about 340,000 distinct CDR3 sequences, under 15% of them seen only once. This sample was included in a study of T cells after yellow fever vaccination. Regarding the study as a whole: Clonotypes appearing in both CD4 and CD8 compartments existed, and their share was small.

V lost 0 bases to trimming and J lost 8 bases, with 10 bases between them. The CDR3 consists of 13 residues. Per germline, CDR1 SGHVS and CDR2 FNYEAQ. The sample consisted of CD4+ T cells sorted from PBMCs, taken 15 days after the yellow fever booster vaccination. This chain joins TRBV7-6 and TRBJ1-2; weak D call: TRBD1 (5 bases). The TCR originated in a man aged 18 to 29 who received the YFV17D yellow fever vaccine. The CDR3 sequence is CASSLAGGDGYTF. The CDR3 region has the DNA TGTGCCAGCAGCTTAGCTGGGGGGGACGGCTACACCTTC.